Listed below are T cell receptor beta chains from one sample, sequenced in a study of T cells in Graves' hyperthyroidism and ophthalmopathy. TCRdb re-called the multiplex PCR reads through MiXCR, storing one row per CDR3 protein. This table holds about 200,000 distinct CDR3 sequences, around a sixth found once. The sequencing input was blood. The receptors originated from a woman between 50 and 59 years old with Graves' hyperthyroidism. Both conserved end residues are part of each CDR3. The D gene is left open where the match is weak. Size is omitted from some rows. Given values are once, few, many or a class for expanded clones.

TRBJ1-2,.,TRBV24-1,few,CATSDPRDEPNGYTF,TGTGCCACCAGTGACCCCAGGGACGAACCAAATGGCTACACCTTC
TRBJ2-5,TRBD2,TRBV7-8,.,CASSRGRTQETQYF,TGTGCCAGCAGCCGCGGGAGGACACAAGAGACCCAGTACTTC
TRBJ2-3,.,TRBV19,.,CASSISMRADTQYF,TGTGCCAGTAGTATCAGTATGCGGGCAGATACGCAGTATTTT
TRBJ1-3,.,TRBV20-1,.,CSAPSQGSGNTIYF,TGCAGTGCTCCTTCACAGGGATCTGGAAACACCATATATTTT
TRBJ1-1,.,TRBV24-1,.,CATSDFPGENTEAFF,TGTGCCACCAGTGATTTTCCAGGGGAGAACACTGAAGCTTTCTTT
TRBJ1-4,.,TRBV5-1,few,CASSFTPATNEKLFF,TGCGCCAGCAGCTTTACACCTGCAACTAATGAAAAACTGTTTTTT
TRBJ2-3,.,TRBV28,many,CASSLATRPSTDTQYF,TGTGCCAGCAGTCTTGCGACTAGACCTAGCACAGATACGCAGTATTTT
TRBJ2-4,TRBD2,TRBV11-2,few,CASSFGGLAVAKNIQYF,TGTGCCAGCAGCTTTGGGGGACTAGCGGTAGCCAAAAACATTCAGTACTTC
TRBJ2-7,TRBD1,TRBV12-3/TRBV12-4,many,CASSLGGPTGTGAAEQYF,TGTGCCAGCAGTTTAGGAGGACCCACGGGGACAGGGGCTGCCGAGCAGTACTTC
TRBJ1-5,.,TRBV28,many,CASSLWDISNQPQHF,TGTGCCAGCAGTCTTTGGGACATTAGCAATCAGCCCCAGCATTTT
TRBJ1-1,.,TRBV11-3,many,CASSLDPRGQAFF,TGTGCCAGCAGCTTAGATCCTAGGGGACAAGCTTTCTTT
TRBJ1-5,TRBD1,TRBV2,many,CASRQGALNQPQHF,TGTGCCAGCAGACAGGGGGCACTCAATCAGCCCCAGCATTTT
TRBJ1-5,TRBD1,TRBV6-2/TRBV6-3,.,CASTRQGESNQPQHF,TGTGCCAGCACCAGACAGGGGGAGAGTAATCAGCCCCAGCATTTT
TRBJ2-1,.,TRBV3-1,.,CASSQDLAAPYNEQFF,TGTGCCAGCAGCCAAGATTTAGCGGCACCTTACAATGAGCAGTTCTTC
TRBJ2-2,.,TRBV20-1,few,CSARPSGVTGELFF,TGCAGTGCTAGACCCAGCGGAGTCACCGGGGAGCTGTTTTTT
TRBJ2-1,.,TRBV19,few,CASALDRGNEQFF,TGTGCCAGCGCATTGGATAGGGGCAATGAGCAGTTCTTC
TRBJ2-5,.,TRBV12-3/TRBV12-4,.,CASLNREGTLETQYF,TGTGCCAGCCTAAACAGGGAAGGCACCTTAGAGACCCAGTACTTC
TRBJ2-2,TRBD2,TRBV12-3/TRBV12-4,few,CASSLWSSGRALGELFF,TGTGCCAGCAGTTTATGGTCTAGCGGGAGGGCCCTCGGGGAGCTGTTTTTT
TRBJ2-2,TRBD1,TRBV7-9,.,CASSIQGASTGELFF,TGTGCCAGCAGCATACAGGGGGCTTCCACCGGGGAGCTGTTTTTT
TRBJ2-1,TRBD2,TRBV7-6,.,CASRLGTSGRSPYNEQFF,TGTGCCAGCAGACTCGGGACTAGCGGGAGGAGTCCCTACAATGAGCAGTTCTTC
TRBJ2-1,.,TRBV4-2,few,CASSQEQRNEQFF,TGTGCCAGCAGCCAAGAACAGCGCAATGAGCAGTTCTTC
TRBJ2-7,TRBD2,TRBV29-1,many,CSVARGTSLEQYF,TGCAGCGTTGCCCGTGGGACTAGCCTCGAGCAGTACTTC
TRBJ2-1,.,TRBV11-2,many,CASSSILLSAYNEQFF,TGTGCCAGCAGCTCTATTCTACTATCTGCCTACAATGAGCAGTTCTTC
TRBJ1-2,.,TRBV12-3/TRBV12-4,many,CASSLGDNNYGYTF,TGTGCCAGCAGTTTAGGAGATAATAACTATGGCTACACCTTC
TRBJ2-7,.,TRBV11-2,many,CASSFEGHIEPPYEQYF,TGTGCCAGCAGCTTTGAGGGTCATATTGAGCCCCCCTACGAGCAGTACTTC
TRBJ2-1,.,TRBV27,many,CASRGADNEQFF,TGTGCCAGCCGTGGGGCAGACAATGAGCAGTTCTTC
TRBJ2-7,.,TRBV7-9,many,CASSLGGASYEQYF,TGTGCCAGCAGCTTAGGCGGGGCCTCCTACGAGCAGTACTTC
TRBJ2-7,TRBD2,TRBV7-3,.,CASSELAGALYEQYF,TGTGCCAGCAGCGAACTAGCGGGAGCTTTGTACGAGCAGTACTTC
TRBJ2-5,TRBD2,TRBV5-1,few,CASSDLAGGETQYF,TGCGCCAGCAGCGATCTAGCGGGGGGGGAGACCCAGTACTTC
TRBJ2-7,.,TRBV11-2,many,CASSLSSLASPGRGNEQYF,TGTGCCAGCAGCTTATCGAGTCTGGCTAGTCCAGGACGGGGGAACGAGCAGTACTTC
TRBJ2-7,.,TRBV9,few,CASSPRISSYEQYF,TGTGCCAGCAGCCCTAGGATAAGCTCCTACGAGCAGTACTTC
TRBJ2-7,TRBD2,TRBV27,many,CASSPGVLAGFYEQYF,TGTGCCAGCAGTCCCGGGGTTCTAGCGGGGTTCTACGAGCAGTACTTC
TRBJ2-2,.,TRBV12-3/TRBV12-4,many,CASSFNLGRRPGELFF,TGTGCCAGCAGTTTTAATCTGGGACGACGGCCCGGGGAGCTGTTTTTT
TRBJ1-3,TRBD1,TRBV10-3,once,CAISDYRDRGIFASGNTIYF,TGTGCCATCAGTGATTACCGGGACAGGGGGATTTTTGCCTCTGGAAACACCATATATTTT
TRBJ2-2,TRBD1,TRBV5-1,few,CASSMQGAGTGELFF,TGCGCCAGCAGCATGCAGGGGGCGGGCACCGGGGAGCTGTTTTTT
TRBJ2-1,TRBD2,TRBV19,many,CASNLRITSGSGNEQFF,TGTGCCAGTAACCTGAGGATAACTAGCGGGAGTGGCAATGAGCAGTTCTTC
TRBJ2-1,TRBD2,TRBV30,.,CAWARGGDYNEQFF,TGTGCCTGGGCAAGGGGAGGGGACTACAATGAGCAGTTCTTC
TRBJ2-1,TRBD1,TRBV14,.,CASSQSTGGRANEQFF,TGTGCCAGCAGCCAAAGTACAGGGGGCAGGGCCAATGAGCAGTTCTTC
TRBJ2-7,TRBD1,TRBV3-1,.,CASSQRTGSYEQYF,TGTGCCAGCAGCCAGAGGACAGGCTCCTACGAGCAGTACTTC
TRBJ2-1,TRBD2,TRBV29-1,few,CSVVASGYNEQFF,TGCAGCGTTGTGGCTAGCGGATACAATGAGCAGTTCTTC
TRBJ2-7,.,TRBV4-1,.,CASSQEGGPSSYEQYF,TGCGCCAGCAGCCAAGAAGGGGGGCCTAGCTCCTACGAGCAGTACTTC
TRBJ1-5,TRBD1,TRBV19,.,CASSIVRDRGNQPQHF,TGTGCCAGTAGTATTGTTCGGGACAGGGGCAATCAGCCCCAGCATTTT
TRBJ2-7,.,TRBV18,few,CASSLHRDGSTYEQYF,TGTGCCAGCTCACTGCACCGGGACGGATCGACCTACGAGCAGTACTTC
TRBJ1-5,TRBD1,TRBV4-2,few,CASSQDPDRESNQPQHF,TGTGCCAGCAGCCAAGACCCCGACAGGGAAAGCAATCAGCCCCAGCATTTT